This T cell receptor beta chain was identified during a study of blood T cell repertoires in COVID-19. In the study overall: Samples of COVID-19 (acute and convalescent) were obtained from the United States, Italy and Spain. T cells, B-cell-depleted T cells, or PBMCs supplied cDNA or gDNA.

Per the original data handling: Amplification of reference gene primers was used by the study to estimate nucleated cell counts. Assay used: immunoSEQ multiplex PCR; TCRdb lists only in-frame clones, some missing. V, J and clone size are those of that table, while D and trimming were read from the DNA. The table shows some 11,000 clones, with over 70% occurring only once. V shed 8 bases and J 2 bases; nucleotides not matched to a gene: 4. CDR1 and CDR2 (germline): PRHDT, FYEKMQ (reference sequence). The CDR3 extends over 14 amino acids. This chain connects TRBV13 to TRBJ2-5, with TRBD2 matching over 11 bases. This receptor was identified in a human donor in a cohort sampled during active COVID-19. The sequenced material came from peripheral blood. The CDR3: CASGTSGDQETQYF. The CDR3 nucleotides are TGTGCCAGCGGGACTAGCGGAGATCAAGAGACCCAGTACTTC.